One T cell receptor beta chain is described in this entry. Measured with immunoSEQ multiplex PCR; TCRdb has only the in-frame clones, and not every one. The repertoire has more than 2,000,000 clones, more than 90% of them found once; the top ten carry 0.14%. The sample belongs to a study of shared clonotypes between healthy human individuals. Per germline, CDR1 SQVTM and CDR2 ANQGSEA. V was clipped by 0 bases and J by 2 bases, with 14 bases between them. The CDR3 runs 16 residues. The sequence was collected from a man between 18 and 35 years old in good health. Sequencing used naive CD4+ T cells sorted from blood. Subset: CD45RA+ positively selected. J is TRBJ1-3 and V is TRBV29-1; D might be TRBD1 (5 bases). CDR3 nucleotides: TGCAGCGTTGAAGATCGGGCGTCGGGGGCTGGAAACACCATATATTTT. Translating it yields CSVEDRASGAGNTIYF.